This T cell receptor beta chain is from a study of coeliac disease. Study-wide context: Coeliac patients had active, refractory type I, or gluten-free-diet-controlled disease.

This clone was observed a handful of times. Antigen unknown. Sequencing used immunoSEQ multiplex PCR; TCRdb keeps in-frame clones, though not all of them. Here the sample spans more than 6,000 clones, 65% to 80% being singletons. Overall study results and limits: Known gliadin-specific TRB sequences: about 45% of the 18 coeliac samples, only 1 of 6 controls. In active celiac disease, intraepithelial and lamina propria TRB and TRG repertoires were less clonal than controls.

Germline CDR1 and CDR2: SGHRS and YFSETQ. V trimming: 4 bases; J trimming: 0 bases; junction bases outside the gene matches: 7. CDR3 length equals 15 residues. The specimen was lamina propria lymphocytes from the gut. This rearrangement joins TRBV5-1 to TRBJ2-7; 7 bases fit TRBD2. The TCR originated in a woman younger than 30 with active celiac disease. In DNA form, the CDR3 reads TGCGCCAGCAGCCCAACGGGCGGGAGCTCCTACGAGCAGTACTTC. The encoded protein is CASSPTGGSSYEQYF.